One TCR beta chain is described in this entry. There is no known antigen for this receptor. One base away there is no much larger clone; base qualities are not given. This sample is part of a study of spatial heterogeneity in lung cancer (dated by TCRdb to between 2019 and 2020). For the study in its entirety: The donors were 72 patients from the lung TRACERx cohort who had early-stage, untreated non-small cell lung cancer. Follow-up PBMC samples were sequenced whenever available, with a median time to follow-up of approximately 23 months after resection. More beta-chain than alpha-chain transcripts were consistently detected, likely reflecting higher beta-chain transcript abundance. In the raw uncorrected reads, each unique combination of TCR and UMI appeared more than ten times on average. In non-small cell lung cancer, the study made a quantitative comparison of TCR alpha and beta repertoires among multiple tumor regions, matched nontumor lung and blood. Nonsynonymous mutation counts, determined by whole-exome sequencing of tumor tissue, were related to TCR repertoire features. At surgery, some 200 tumor regions, around 68 matched nontumor lung samples and about 56 PBMC samples were TCR-sequenced for both alpha and beta chains. Overall study outcomes, separate from this receptor: Comparisons of baseline and follow-up blood repertoires included only approximately 14 patients. Confirming at a functional level the hypothesis that regional TCRs recognize regional mutations was considered to require additional single-cell paired TCR alpha and beta sequencing. Ubiquitous expanded tumor TCRs were detected in blood more often at tumor resection than at routine follow-up.

To prepare the library, 5' RACE was applied. The sequencing machine was a NextSeq 500. The TCR library protocol attached a unique molecular identifier to each TCR cDNA molecule to allow correction of PCR and sequencing errors. In the paper's pipeline: TCR identification, UMI-based error correction and CDR3 extraction were all carried out with Decombinator tools. TCRs above a frequency of 2 per 1,000, corresponding to the top 1% of the tumor frequency distribution, were defined as expanded. Renyi diversity was computed with the R vegan package after each repertoire had been subsampled 100 times to 5,000 TCRs. CDR3 similarity networks were built from amino acid triplet string-kernel similarity, connecting CDR3s with pairwise similarity above 0.82. TCRdb trimmed public reads at Q25 via fastp, called clones via MiXCR and kept in-frame beta chains. Each record represents a unique CDR3 protein, reported with the most common genes and DNA among its rows. The V and J calls were determined by TCRdb, not by the authors. This sample comprises around 110,000 distinct CDR3 sequences, 12% of them detected only once. Approximately 15% of the sample belongs to the ten largest clones.

V was cut back by 4 bases and J by 1 base, leaving a gap of 15 bases between them. The CDR1 and CDR2 encoded by the germline V gene are SQVTM and ANQGSEA. The CDR3 holds 15 amino acids from the cysteine to the phenylalanine. Only the CDR3 portion is preserved as DNA: 45 bases, with reading frame beginning at the first base. Interpreted using the paper, the time point label stands for: blood at routine non-recurrence follow-up after resection. TCR sequencing used whole RNA extracted from tumor and nontumor lung tissue, or from cryopreserved PBMC samples, without cell sorting. Only patients with enough RNA available from two or more tumor regions were chosen for TCR sequencing.

The sequences come from PBMCs, collected at follow-up. The receptor was isolated from a male donor with early-stage non-small cell lung cancer. The sequence is built from TRBV29-1 and TRBJ2-3, with no confidently assigned D gene. The sequenced DNA: TGCAGCGTTGTCCGAGGATCGGCGGGCACAGATACGCAGTATTTT. Its product reads: CSVVRGSAGTDTQYF.